This is a list of T cell receptor beta chains from one sample in a study of blood T cell repertoires in COVID-19. The method was immunoSEQ multiplex PCR; TCRdb's version includes in-frame clones alone and lacks a portion of them. The sample contains about 330,000 clones, approximately 85% of which appear only once. The sequencing input was peripheral blood. The receptors here all came from a human donor in a cohort sampled during active COVID-19. The CDR3 runs from the conserved cysteine through the conserved F or W. D genes are given only for firm matches.

V,J,D,CDR3
TRBV15,TRBJ1-2,.,CATSIKGTSRGYTF
TRBV11-3,TRBJ2-1,.,CASSSRQSNEQFF
TRBV30,TRBJ2-1,TRBD2,CAWGLAGINEQFF
TRBV7-9,TRBJ1-2,TRBD1,CASSPADRPFGYTF
TRBV10-3,TRBJ2-7,TRBD1,CAISPGQHYEQYF
TRBV27,TRBJ1-6,.,CASSLRLIGTDNSPLHF
TRBV18,TRBJ1-1,.,CASSRTDEAFF
TRBV2,TRBJ2-3,.,CASKFRVSTDTQYF
TRBV29-1,TRBJ2-7,TRBD1,CSVRGQGFGEQYF
TRBV27,TRBJ2-1,TRBD2,CASSLSLAGGPNEQFF
TRBV2,TRBJ1-2,TRBD1,CASRGQVGDYGYTF
TRBV7-9,TRBJ2-1,.,CASSLGENEQFF
TRBV5-5,TRBJ2-1,TRBD1,CASSRQGYNEQFF
TRBV6-5,TRBJ2-3,TRBD1,CASSYQGAGDTQYF
TRBV6-5,TRBJ1-5,.,CASSVPPAGNQPQHF
TRBV19,TRBJ1-1,.,CASSRGWDTEAFF
TRBV6-1,TRBJ1-1,TRBD1,CASSESRGQGQNTEAFF
TRBV11-2,TRBJ2-7,TRBD2,CASSLELAGSYEQYF
TRBV10-3,TRBJ2-2,TRBD1,CASLPGQGGPGELFF
TRBV14,TRBJ1-5,.,CASSQGTVNQPQHF
TRBV5-1,TRBJ2-7,.,CASSSQGPYEQYF
TRBV24-1,TRBJ1-2,.,CATSDSAGRLPFYGYTF
TRBV5-1,TRBJ1-4,.,CASSFRGLTELATNEKLFF
TRBV2,TRBJ2-1,.,CASIRSSYNEQFF
TRBV9,TRBJ2-3,.,CASSVFNTDTQYF
TRBV11-2,TRBJ1-1,.,CASSTLPTVNTEAFF
TRBV6-6,TRBJ2-2,TRBD1,CASRQGYTGELFF
TRBV24-1,TRBJ2-3,.,CATSDRQFTDTQYF
TRBV27,TRBJ2-7,TRBD1,CASSLSPGTGTYEQYF
TRBV10-3,TRBJ1-3,TRBD1,CAISEADRANTIYF
TRBV5-1,TRBJ2-4,.,CASSLVGDSLNIQYF
TRBV24-1,TRBJ2-1,TRBD2,CATSDPTSGGSYNEQFF
TRBV5-8,TRBJ1-2,.,CASSFLGVGYTF
TRBV6-5,TRBJ2-7,TRBD2,CASSYSPGLVPEQYF
TRBV6-1,TRBJ1-5,TRBD1,CASSELGDRVFQPQHF
TRBV6-5,TRBJ1-1,.,CASTSPEVNTEAFF
TRBV12-3/TRBV12-4,TRBJ1-5,TRBD1,CASSGTGNQPQHF
TRBV7-3,TRBJ2-3,TRBD2,CASSPGLAGGTDTQYF
TRBV5-1,TRBJ1-5,.,CASSLWGREQPQHF
TRBV6-6,TRBJ1-2,TRBD1,CASSYHTGASSYGYTF
TRBV2,TRBJ2-7,.,CASSVLYEQYF